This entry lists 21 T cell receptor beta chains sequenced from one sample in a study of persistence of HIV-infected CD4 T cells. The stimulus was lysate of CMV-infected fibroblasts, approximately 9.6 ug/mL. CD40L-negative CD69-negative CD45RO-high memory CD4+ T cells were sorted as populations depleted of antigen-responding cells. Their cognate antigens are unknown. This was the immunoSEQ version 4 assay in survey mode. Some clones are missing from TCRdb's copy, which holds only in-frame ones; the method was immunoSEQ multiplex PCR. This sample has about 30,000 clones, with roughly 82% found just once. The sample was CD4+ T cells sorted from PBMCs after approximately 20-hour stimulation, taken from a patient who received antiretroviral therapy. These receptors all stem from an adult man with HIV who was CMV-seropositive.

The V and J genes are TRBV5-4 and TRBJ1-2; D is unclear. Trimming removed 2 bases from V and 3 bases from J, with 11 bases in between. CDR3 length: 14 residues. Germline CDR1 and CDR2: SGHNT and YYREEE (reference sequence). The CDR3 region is CASSFPGVDYGYTF. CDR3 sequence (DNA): TGTGCCAGCAGCTTCCCTGGAGTTGACTATGGCTACACCTTC.

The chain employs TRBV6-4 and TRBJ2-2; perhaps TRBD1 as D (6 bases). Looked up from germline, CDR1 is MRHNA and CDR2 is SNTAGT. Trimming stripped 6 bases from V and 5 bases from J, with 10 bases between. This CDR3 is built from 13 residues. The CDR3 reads CASRPTGTGELFF. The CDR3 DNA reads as TGTGCCAGCAGACCCACAGGGACCGGGGAGCTGTTTTTT.

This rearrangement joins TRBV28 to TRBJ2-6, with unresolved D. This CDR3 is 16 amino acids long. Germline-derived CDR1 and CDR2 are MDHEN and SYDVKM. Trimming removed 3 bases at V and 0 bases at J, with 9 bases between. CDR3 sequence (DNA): TGTGCCAGCAGTTTGGTAGGCAGCTCTGGGGCCAACGTCCTGACTTTC. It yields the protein CASSLVGSSGANVLTF.

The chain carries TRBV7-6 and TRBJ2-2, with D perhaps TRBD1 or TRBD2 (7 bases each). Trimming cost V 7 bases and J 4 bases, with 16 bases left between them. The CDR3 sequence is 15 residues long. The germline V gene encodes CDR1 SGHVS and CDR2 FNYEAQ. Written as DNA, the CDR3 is TGTGCCAGCACCTCAGGGGGGGGGACCACCGGGGAGCTGTTTTTT. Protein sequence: CASTSGGGTTGELFF.

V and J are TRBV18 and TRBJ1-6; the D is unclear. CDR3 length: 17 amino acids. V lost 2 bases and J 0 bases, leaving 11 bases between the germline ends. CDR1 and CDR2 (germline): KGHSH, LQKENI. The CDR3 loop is CASSPAERSSYNSPLHF. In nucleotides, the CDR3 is TGTGCCAGCTCACCAGCAGAACGGAGCTCCTATAATTCACCCCTCCACTTT.

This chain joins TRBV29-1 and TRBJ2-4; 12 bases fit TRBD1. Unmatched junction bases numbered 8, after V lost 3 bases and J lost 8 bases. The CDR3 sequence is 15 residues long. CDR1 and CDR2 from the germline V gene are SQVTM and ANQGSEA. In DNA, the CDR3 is TGCAGCGTTGATCTTGGGGGACAGGGGGCGGACATTCAGTACTTC. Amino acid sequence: CSVDLGGQGADIQYF.

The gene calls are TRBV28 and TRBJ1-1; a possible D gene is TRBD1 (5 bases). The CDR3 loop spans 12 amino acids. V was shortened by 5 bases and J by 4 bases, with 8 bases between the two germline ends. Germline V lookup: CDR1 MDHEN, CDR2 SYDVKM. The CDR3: CASSEQVTEAFF. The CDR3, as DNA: TGTGCCAGCAGTGAACAGGTCACTGAAGCTTTCTTT.

CDR3: CASSFGRGATLSTDTQYF. CDR3 DNA sequence: TGTGCCAGCAGCTTCGGGCGAGGAGCAACCCTTAGCACAGATACGCAGTATTTT. The chain recombines TRBV5-6 with TRBJ2-3; D is unclear. Germline lookup yields CDR1 SGHDT and CDR2 YYEEEE. CDR3 length equals 18 residues. V lost 2 bases and J 0 bases, leaving 19 bases between the germline ends.

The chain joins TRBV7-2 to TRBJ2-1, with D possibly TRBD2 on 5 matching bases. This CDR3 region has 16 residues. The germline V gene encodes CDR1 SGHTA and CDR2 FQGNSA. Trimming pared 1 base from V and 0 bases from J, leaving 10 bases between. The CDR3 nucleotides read TGTGCCAGCAGCTTAGGACTACGGAACTCCTACAATGAGCAGTTCTTC. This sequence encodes CASSLGLRNSYNEQFF.

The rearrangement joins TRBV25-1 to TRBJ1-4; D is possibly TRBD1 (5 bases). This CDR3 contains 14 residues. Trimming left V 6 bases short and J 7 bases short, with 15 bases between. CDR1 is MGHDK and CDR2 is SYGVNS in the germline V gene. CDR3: CASRPTGRGEKLFF. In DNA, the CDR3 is TGTGCCAGCAGACCAACGGGTAGGGGTGAAAAACTGTTTTTT.

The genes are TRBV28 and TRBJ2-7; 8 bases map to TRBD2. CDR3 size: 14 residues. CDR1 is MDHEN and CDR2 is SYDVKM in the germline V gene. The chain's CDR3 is CALGAGGSSYEQYF. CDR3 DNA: TGTGCTCTAGGGGCGGGGGGCAGCTCCTACGAGCAGTACTTC.

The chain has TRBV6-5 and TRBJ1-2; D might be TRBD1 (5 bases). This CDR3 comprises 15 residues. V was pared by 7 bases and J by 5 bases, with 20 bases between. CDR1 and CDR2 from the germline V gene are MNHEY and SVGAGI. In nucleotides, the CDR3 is TGTGCCAGCACCCCGACAGTTCCTGCGGGGTATGGCTACACCTTC. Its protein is CASTPTVPAGYGYTF.

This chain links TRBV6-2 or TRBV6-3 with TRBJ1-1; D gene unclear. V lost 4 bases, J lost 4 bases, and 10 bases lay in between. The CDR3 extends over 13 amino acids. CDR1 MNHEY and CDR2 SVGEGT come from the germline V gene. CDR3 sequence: CASSLRPSTEAFF. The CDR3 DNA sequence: TGTGCCAGCAGTTTACGCCCTAGCACTGAAGCTTTCTTT.

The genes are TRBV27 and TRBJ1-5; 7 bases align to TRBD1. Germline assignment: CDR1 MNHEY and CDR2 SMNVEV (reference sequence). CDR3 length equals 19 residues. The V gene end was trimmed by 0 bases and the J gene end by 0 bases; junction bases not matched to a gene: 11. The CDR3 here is CASSLSKDRAEGSNQPQHF. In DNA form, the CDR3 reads TGTGCCAGCAGTTTATCAAAAGACAGGGCGGAGGGTAGCAATCAGCCCCAGCATTTT.

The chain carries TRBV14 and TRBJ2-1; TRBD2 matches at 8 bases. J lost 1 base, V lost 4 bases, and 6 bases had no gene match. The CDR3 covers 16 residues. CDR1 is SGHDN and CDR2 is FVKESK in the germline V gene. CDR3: CASSPLLAGSYNEQFF. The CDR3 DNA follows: TGTGCCAGCAGCCCTCTCTTAGCGGGGTCCTACAATGAGCAGTTCTTC.

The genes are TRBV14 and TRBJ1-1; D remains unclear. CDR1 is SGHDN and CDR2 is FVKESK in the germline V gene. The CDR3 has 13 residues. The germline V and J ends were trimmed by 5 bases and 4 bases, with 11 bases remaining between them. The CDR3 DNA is TGTGCCAGCAGCTCCGGTCTGGGCACTGAAGCTTTCTTT. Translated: CASSSGLGTEAFF.

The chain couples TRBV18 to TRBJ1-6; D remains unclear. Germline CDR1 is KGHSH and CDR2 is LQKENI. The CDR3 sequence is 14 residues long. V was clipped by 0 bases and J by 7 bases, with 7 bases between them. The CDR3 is CASSPPINNSPLHF. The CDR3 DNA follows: TGTGCCAGCTCACCACCGATTAACAATTCACCCCTCCACTTT.

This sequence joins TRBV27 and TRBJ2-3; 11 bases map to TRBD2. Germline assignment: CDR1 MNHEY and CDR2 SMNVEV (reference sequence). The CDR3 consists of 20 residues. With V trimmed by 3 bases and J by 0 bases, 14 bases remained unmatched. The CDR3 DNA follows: TGTGCCAGCAGTTTGGGGTTAGCGGGGGGGCCGAGGAGAAGCACAGATACGCAGTATTTT. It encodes CASSLGLAGGPRRSTDTQYF.

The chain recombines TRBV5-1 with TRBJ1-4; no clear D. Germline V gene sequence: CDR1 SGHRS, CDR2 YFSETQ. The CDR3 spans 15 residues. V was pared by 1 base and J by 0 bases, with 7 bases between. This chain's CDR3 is CASSLRTATNEKLFF. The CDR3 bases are TGCGCCAGCAGCTTGAGGACGGCAACTAATGAAAAACTGTTTTTT. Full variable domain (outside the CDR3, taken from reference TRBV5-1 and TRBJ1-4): KAGVTQTPRYLIKTRGQQVTLSCSPISGHRSVSWYQQTPGQGLQFLFEYFSETQRNKGNFPGRFSGRQFSNSRSEMNVSTLELGDSALYLCASSLRTATNEKLFFGSGTQLSVL.

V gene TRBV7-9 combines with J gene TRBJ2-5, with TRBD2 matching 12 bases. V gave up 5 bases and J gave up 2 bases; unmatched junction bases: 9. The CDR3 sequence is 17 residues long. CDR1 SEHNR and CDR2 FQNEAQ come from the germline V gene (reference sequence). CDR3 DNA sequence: TGTGCCAGCAGCCGCACCCTAGCGGGGGGGCGACAAGAGACCCAGTACTTC. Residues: CASSRTLAGGRQETQYF.

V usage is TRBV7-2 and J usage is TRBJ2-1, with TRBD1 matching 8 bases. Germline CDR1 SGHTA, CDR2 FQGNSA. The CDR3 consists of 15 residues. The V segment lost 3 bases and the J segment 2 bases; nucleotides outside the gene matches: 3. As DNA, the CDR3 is TGTGCCAGCAGCTTCGGACAGGGCGCCTACAATGAGCAGTTCTTC. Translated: CASSFGQGAYNEQFF.